This entry features one TCR beta chain sequence. The antigen is undetermined. Repertoires were generated with immunoSEQ multiplex PCR, while TCRdb's copy carries only in-frame clones and drops some. Of roughly 150,000 clones listed, just over 90% were seen once; the top ten hold more than 8.5%. This record belongs to a study of T cell responses to AZD1222 COVID-19 vaccine. Trimming removed 0 bases from V and 3 bases from J, with 8 bases in between. Germline CDR1 reads MNHEY; CDR2 reads SVGAGI. CDR3 length: 14 amino acids. Study findings and constraints: Only 5 to 7 individuals given AZD1222 were seropositive at baseline. Among the donors, most were white British and more were female, and clonal diversity was possibly underestimated. Spike-specific TCR repertoires showed rising breadth and depth after two AZD1222 doses.

The chain combines TRBV6-5 with TRBJ1-1; D is undetermined. This clonotype originated in an adult in good health. Material: peripheral blood, obtained on day 0 of AZD1222 vaccination. The CDR3 DNA follows: TGTGCCAGCAGTTACTCGAGTCGCTACACTGAAGCTTTCTTT. Translating it yields CASSYSSRYTEAFF.